Each of the 24 T cell receptor beta chains below was sequenced from the same sample in a study of T-cell memory formation after mild COVID-19. TCRdb reprocessed the 5' RACE reads via MiXCR and lists one record per CDR3 protein. The data contain some 65,000 distinct CDR3 sequences, 15% to 20% of them seen just once; the ten biggest clones take up 31%. Sequencing was carried out using PBMCs or a T cell subset sorted from them (not recorded which). Source of these receptors: an adult woman who had mild COVID-19 (a few samples of this study predate the infection). Cell type and time point are not known.

The genes are TRBV7-9 and TRBJ1-1; 9 bases fit TRBD1. Germline V gene data show CDR1 as SEHNR and CDR2 as FQNEAQ (reference sequence). The CDR3 has 16 residues. The V and J ends lost 4 bases and 3 bases, in that order; junction bases with no gene match: 9. This CDR3 is CASSSPTRTGDTEAFF. CDR3 bases: TGTGCCAGCAGCTCACCAACCCGGACAGGGGACACTGAAGCTTTCTTT.

The chain couples TRBV29-1 to TRBJ2-1, with 12 bases fitting TRBD2. The CDR3 has 16 amino acids. Germline lookup yields CDR1 SQVTM and CDR2 ANQGSEA. Germline trimming cut 0 bases from V and 8 bases from J; bases unmatched to any gene: 8. In DNA form, the CDR3 reads TGCAGCGTTGAAGATAGACTAGCGGGAGTGGGGGATGAGCAGTTCTTC. Protein sequence: CSVEDRLAGVGDEQFF.

This clonotype has ten or more counts. The chain uses TRBV20-1 and TRBJ2-2, with 9 bases lining up with TRBD2. V lost 3 bases, J lost 6 bases, and 2 bases stayed unmatched. CDR1 and CDR2 from the germline V gene are DFQATT and SNEGSKA (reference sequence). The CDR3 extends over 13 amino acids. The CDR3 spells CSASIAGAGELFF. The CDR3 DNA reads as TGCAGTGCTAGCATAGCGGGAGCCGGGGAGCTGTTTTTT.

This chain links TRBV27 with TRBJ2-5, with D unresolved. CDR1 MNHEY and CDR2 SMNVEV come from the germline V gene (reference sequence). This CDR3 contains 13 residues. The V gene lost 5 bases and the J gene lost 7 bases, with 14 bases spanning the gap. Written as DNA, the CDR3 is TGTGCCAGCAGTGCCTTAGGCTCGGGGACCCAGTACTTC. Protein sequence: CASSALGSGTQYF.

In its sample, this clonotype was seen many times. V gene TRBV5-5 combines with J gene TRBJ2-2, with a weak D call TRBD2 (5 bases). The CDR3 covers 14 residues. Germline assignment: CDR1 SGHKS and CDR2 YYEKEE (reference sequence). V dropped 3 bases and J dropped 5 bases, with 11 bases sitting between them. DNA for the CDR3: TGTGCCAGCAGCTCCGCTGCGGGTACCGGGGAGCTGTTTTTT. It yields the protein CASSSAAGTGELFF.

This rearrangement joins TRBV24-1 to TRBJ1-5; D is ambiguous. Germline V gene lookup returns CDR1 KGHDR and CDR2 SFDVKD. V lost 2 bases, J lost 6 bases, and 10 bases lay in between. This CDR3 spans 14 amino acids. CDR3 amino acids: CATSDSGVVQPQHF. The CDR3 DNA follows: TGTGCCACCAGTGATTCCGGGGTGGTTCAGCCCCAGCATTTT.

This clonotype has more than one count but fewer than ten. V and J are TRBV30 and TRBJ2-7; 7 nucleotides line up with TRBD1. The CDR3 sequence is 15 residues long. J gave up 0 bases and V 2 bases, and 7 bases lay outside the gene matches. Germline values: CDR1 GTSNPN, CDR2 SVGIG (reference sequence). The CDR3 spells CAWSPDRASSYEQYF. The CDR3 DNA follows: TGTGCCTGGAGTCCCGACAGGGCGAGCTCCTACGAGCAGTACTTC.

The rearrangement links TRBV18 to TRBJ1-1, with no clear D. V lost 0 bases and J lost 2, with 7 bases in between. Germline V gene lookup returns CDR1 KGHSH and CDR2 LQKENI. This CDR3 comprises 14 residues. The chain's CDR3 is CASSPPSQNTEAFF. As DNA, the CDR3 is TGTGCCAGCTCACCACCGTCGCAAAACACTGAAGCTTTCTTT.

The chain is built from TRBV29-1 and TRBJ1-2; 9 bases match TRBD1. CDR3 length equals 14 residues. V was clipped by 4 bases and J by 5 bases; unmatched bases: 8. Per the germline V gene, CDR1 is SQVTM and CDR2 is ANQGSEA. CDR3 protein: CSVALEGQGYGYTF. The CDR3 coding sequence is TGCAGCGTTGCTTTAGAGGGACAGGGATATGGCTACACCTTC.

The sample holds a few counts of this clonotype. This chain connects TRBV7-8 to TRBJ1-1; D remains ambiguous. The CDR3 consists of 14 residues. From germline, CDR1 is SGHVS and CDR2 FQNEAQ. V gave up 3 bases and J gave up 1 base, with 9 bases separating them. CDR3 protein: CASSFGIGNTEAFF. The CDR3 nucleotides are TGTGCCAGCAGCTTTGGAATAGGGAACACTGAAGCTTTCTTT.

The chain carries TRBV20-1 and TRBJ1-6, with TRBD1 identical over 7 bases. The CDR3 length is 15 residues. The V gene's germline CDR1 is DFQATT and CDR2 SNEGSKA (reference sequence). The J segment lost 1 base and the V segment lost 5 bases, leaving 5 bases of the junction unmatched. As DNA, the CDR3 is TGCAGTGCTCTGGACAGGCGGTCCTATAATTCACCCCTCCACTTT. It codes for CSALDRRSYNSPLHF.

In this sample, this clonotype turned up many times. The chain is built from TRBV2 and TRBJ2-2; the D is unclear. The CDR3 has 15 amino acids. Germline V gene sequence: CDR1 SNHLY, CDR2 FYNNEI. Trimming stripped 3 bases from V and 3 bases from J, with 11 bases between. The CDR3 nucleotides are TGTGCCAGCAGTGATCCAACAGAATACACCGGGGAGCTGTTTTTT. As protein: CASSDPTEYTGELFF.

This clonotype was observed a handful of times. This rearrangement joins TRBV4-3 to TRBJ2-7, with TRBD2 identical over 8 bases. The V gene end was trimmed by 0 bases and the J gene end by 0 bases; junction bases not matched to a gene: 4. The CDR3 consists of 16 residues. Germline CDR1 and CDR2: LGHNA and YSLEER. The CDR3 bases are TGCGCCAGCAGCCAAGATCGGACTAGCCGCTCCTACGAGCAGTACTTC. Its translation is CASSQDRTSRSYEQYF.

The chain combines TRBV12-3 or TRBV12-4 with TRBJ2-5; 7 nucleotides agree with TRBD1. This CDR3 has 15 amino acids. V lost 5 bases, J lost 1 base, and 7 bases stayed unmatched. The CDR3 coding sequence is TGTGCCAGCAGTCCCGAAACAGGGGTCCAAGAGACCCAGTACTTC. Translated: CASSPETGVQETQYF.

This sequence joins TRBV20-1 and TRBJ2-1; the match to TRBD2 covers 8 bases. The length of the CDR3 is 12 residues. J lost 6 bases, V lost 5 bases, and 3 bases had no gene match. Looked up from germline, CDR1 is DFQATT and CDR2 is SNEGSKA (reference sequence). The CDR3 nucleotides read TGCAGTGCTCGTCTAGCGGGCAATGAGCAGTTCTTC. Translation: CSARLAGNEQFF.

The V gene is TRBV5-4, the J gene TRBJ2-1, with TRBD2 identical over 15 bases. Per germline, CDR1 SGHNT and CDR2 YYREEE (reference sequence). The CDR3 runs to 15 residues. J gave up 14 bases and V 3 bases, and 9 bases lay outside the gene matches. The CDR3 region has the DNA TGTGCCAGCAGCTCCGAGGGACTAGCGGGAGGAGGAGAGTTCTTC. Amino acids: CASSSEGLAGGGEFF.

The DNA of the CDR3 is TGCGCCAGCAGCTTGGGACAGGGCCGATATGGCTACACCTTC. It codes for CASSLGQGRYGYTF. V and J are TRBV5-1 and TRBJ1-2, with 7 bases matching TRBD1. The CDR3 runs to 14 residues. The V gene's germline CDR1 is SGHRS and CDR2 YFSETQ. J was trimmed by 5 bases and V by 0 bases; bases with no gene match: 4.

The rearrangement links TRBV7-9 to TRBJ2-5; D might be TRBD2 (6 bases). V was clipped by 6 bases and J by 4 bases, with 27 bases between them. This CDR3 has 18 residues. Germline lookup yields CDR1 SEHNR and CDR2 FQNEAQ (reference sequence). DNA of the CDR3: TGTGCCAGCAGAGCCCGAGTGGGTAGCGGATCGAAAAGAGAGACCCAGTACTTC. This sequence encodes CASRARVGSGSKRETQYF.

This clonotype has more than one count but fewer than ten. V usage is TRBV12-3 or TRBV12-4 and J usage is TRBJ2-3; 11 positions agree with TRBD2. This CDR3 is built from 15 residues. J was trimmed by 3 bases and V by 4 bases; bases with no gene match: 3. The CDR3 DNA follows: TGTGCCAGCAGTTCTTTAGCGGGGGGGACAGATACGCAGTATTTT. The encoded protein is CASSSLAGGTDTQYF.

This clonotype was observed a few times. The J gene is TRBJ1-1, the V gene TRBV6-5; 7 nucleotides match TRBD1. Germline lookup yields CDR1 MNHEY and CDR2 SVGAGI. With V trimmed by 0 bases and J by 4 bases, 2 bases remained unmatched. The CDR3 contains 14 residues. As DNA, the CDR3 is TGTGCCAGCAGTTACTCGCAGGGGGTCACTGAAGCTTTCTTT. Translation gives CASSYSQGVTEAFF.

The V gene is TRBV12-3 or TRBV12-4, the J gene TRBJ2-3; D is possibly TRBD1 (6 bases). The CDR3 is 15 residues long. Trimming took 4 bases from V and 1 from J, leaving 12 bases between them. The DNA for the CDR3 is TGTGCCAGCAGTTCAGGGGTCCCTGGCACAGATACGCAGTATTTT. Its translation is CASSSGVPGTDTQYF.

V gene TRBV6-6 combines with J gene TRBJ2-3, with D perhaps TRBD2 (5 bases). Trimming left V 0 bases short and J 2 bases short, with 15 bases between. From germline, CDR1 is MNHNY and CDR2 SVGAGI (reference sequence). This CDR3 is 17 amino acids long. The CDR3 spells CASSYSDSVDSTDTQYF. Here the CDR3 DNA reads TGTGCCAGCAGTTACTCCGACTCGGTGGACTCCACAGATACGCAGTATTTT.

This clonotype appeared a few times. The chain recombines TRBV20-1 with TRBJ2-7; tentative D call: TRBD2 (5 bases). With 0 bases removed from V and 4 bases from J, the gap between germline ends came to 13 bases. The length of the CDR3 is 14 residues. The V gene's germline CDR1 is DFQATT and CDR2 SNEGSKA (reference sequence). The CDR3, as DNA: TGCAGTGCTAGAGATCGGGGTCCGGGTTACGAGCAGTACTTC. This translates into CSARDRGPGYEQYF.

This clonotype was detected a few times. This chain links TRBV6-5 with TRBJ2-3; the match to TRBD2 covers 7 bases. Trimming cost V 2 bases and J 2 bases; bases outside gene matches: 4. The CDR3 covers 15 residues. In germline, CDR1 is MNHEY, CDR2 SVGAGI. This chain's CDR3 is CASSYAGADTDTQYF. CDR3 in DNA: TGTGCCAGCAGTTACGCGGGAGCGGACACAGATACGCAGTATTTT.